This T cell receptor beta chain was retrieved from a study of blood T cell repertoires in COVID-19. Study-level background: Material from acute and convalescent COVID-19 was sourced from the United States, Italy and Spain.

The CDR3 sequence is 14 residues long. Germline values: CDR1 SGHTA, CDR2 FQGTGA. The ends lost 4 bases at V and 8 bases at J; junction bases unmatched: 9. Authors' processing steps: Researchers report that nucleated cell counts were estimated from reference gene primer amplification. Data came from immunoSEQ multiplex PCR; TCRdb stores just in-frame clones and leaves some out. That table gives V, J and clone size, and the DNA gave D and trimming. The table has 150,000 to 200,000 clones, about three quarters seen once; the top ten hold approximately 26%. The source material was peripheral blood. The sequence derives from a woman aged 65 to 85 with acute or convalescent COVID-19. V usage is TRBV7-3 and J usage is TRBJ1-1; the match to TRBD1 covers 8 bases. The CDR3 DNA reads as TGTGCCAGCAGCTCGCTCGTCGGGACAGGCGAAGCTTTCTTT. Translation: CASSSLVGTGEAFF.